Listed below are T cell receptor beta chains from one sample, sequenced in a study of OX40 agonist ivuxolimab in advanced cancers. Generated by immunoSEQ multiplex PCR, the TCRdb table keeps only in-frame clones and is missing some. The top ten hold 0.9% to 1.2% of the sample, which has 70,000 or so clones, about 82% seen once. This specimen was CD4+ or CD8+ T cells sorted from blood, taken in a trial of the OX40 agonist ivuxolimab. All receptors come from an adult with an advanced solid tumor such as melanoma, head and neck, liver or kidney cancer. The CDR3 runs from the conserved cysteine through the conserved F or W. Each record gives: clone size, J gene, CDR3 length, V gene, CDR3 protein. Part of the rows lack a size; the others show once, few, many or a class for expanded clones.

NA,TRBJ2-2,16,TRBV19,CASSILRTSGPGELFF
once,TRBJ1-6,13,TRBV5-5,CASSFGLNSPLHF
NA,TRBJ1-6,15,TRBV6-5,CASSYDNRYNSPLHF
few,TRBJ1-1,13,TRBV6-5,CASRLQGNTEAFF
NA,TRBJ2-2,16,TRBV18,CASSRRRGDAAGELFF
NA,TRBJ2-5,12,TRBV15,CATRRGPETQYF
NA,TRBJ1-5,16,TRBV4-1,CASSQDRGGGLQPQHF
once,TRBJ2-7,14,TRBV4-2,CASSRGLGEYEQYF
few,TRBJ1-1,11,TRBV11-2,CASSLVGVAFF
NA,TRBJ2-1,13,TRBV5-4,CASSLNWENEQFF
NA,TRBJ2-6,17,TRBV4-1,CASSPSEQPSGANVLTF
NA,TRBJ1-5,15,TRBV29-1,CSVGLGGDSNQPQHF
medium-sized,TRBJ1-1,14,TRBV7-9,CASSLEGTNTEAFF
NA,TRBJ2-4,16,TRBV28,CASSRGKGQGPKNQYF
once,TRBJ1-5,16,TRBV21-1,CASSPRRGRAGQPQHF
few,TRBJ2-7,14,TRBV4-2,CASSLEQALGEQYF
NA,TRBJ2-5,15,TRBV5-1,CASSPTGVGKATQYF
NA,TRBJ1-5,19,TRBV5-1,CASKVRDAEPLGSNQPQHF
NA,TRBJ1-2,15,TRBV11-2,CASSLSNRGLDGYTF
NA,TRBJ1-5,15,TRBV5-8,CASSLVDRANQPQHF